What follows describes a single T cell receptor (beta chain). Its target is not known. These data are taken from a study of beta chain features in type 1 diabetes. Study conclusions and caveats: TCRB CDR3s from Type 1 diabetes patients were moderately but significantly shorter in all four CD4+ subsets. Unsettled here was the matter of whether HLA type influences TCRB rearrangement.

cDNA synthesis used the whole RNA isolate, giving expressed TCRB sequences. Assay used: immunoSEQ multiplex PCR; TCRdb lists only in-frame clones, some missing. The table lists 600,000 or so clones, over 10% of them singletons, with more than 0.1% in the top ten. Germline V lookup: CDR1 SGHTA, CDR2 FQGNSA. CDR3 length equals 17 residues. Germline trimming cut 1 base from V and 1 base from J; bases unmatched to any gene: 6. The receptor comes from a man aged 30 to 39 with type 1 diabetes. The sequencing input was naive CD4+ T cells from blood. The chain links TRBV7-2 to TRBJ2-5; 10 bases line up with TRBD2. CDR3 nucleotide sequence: TGTGCCAGCAGCTTAGACCTAGCGGGGGCCTTCCAAGAGACCCAGTACTTC. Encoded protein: CASSLDLAGAFQETQYF.